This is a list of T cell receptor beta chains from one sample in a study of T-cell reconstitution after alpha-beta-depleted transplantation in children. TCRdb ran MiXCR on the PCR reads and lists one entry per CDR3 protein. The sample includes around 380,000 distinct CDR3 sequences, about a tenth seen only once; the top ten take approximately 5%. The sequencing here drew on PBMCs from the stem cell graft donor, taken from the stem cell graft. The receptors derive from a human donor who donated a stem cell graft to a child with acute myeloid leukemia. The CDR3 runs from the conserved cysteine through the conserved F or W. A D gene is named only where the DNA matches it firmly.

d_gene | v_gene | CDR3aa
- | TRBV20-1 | CSARGRGGYNEQFF
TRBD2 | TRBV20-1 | CSAIIAGSSYNEQFF
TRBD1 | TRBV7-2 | CASRKNRGTGNTIYF
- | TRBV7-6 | CASSLGQIYEQYF
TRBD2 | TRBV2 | CASNRGLAYTGELFF
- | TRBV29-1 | CSVYKRDGGNEQFF
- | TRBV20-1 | CSARDFPGYNEQFF
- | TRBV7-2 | CASSSQILEQFF
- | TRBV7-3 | CASSLSTVRRATDTQYF
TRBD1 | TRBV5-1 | CASSSGQVGGTDTQYF
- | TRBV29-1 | CSVDTGINIQYF
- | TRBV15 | CATSNTPVNTEAFF
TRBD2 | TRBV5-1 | CASSRAGEYTDTQYF
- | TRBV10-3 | CAISEFGADTQYF
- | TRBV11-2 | CASSFIQGNTEAFF
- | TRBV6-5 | CASSYSTNSGNTIYF
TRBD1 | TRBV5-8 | CASRSTGISGNTIYF
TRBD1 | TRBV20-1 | CSAIDRGRVEKLFF
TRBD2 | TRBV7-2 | CASSSRLAGVQETQYF
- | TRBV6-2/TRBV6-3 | CASSYSGVHEQFF
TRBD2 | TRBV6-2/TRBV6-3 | CASSTWTGTSGGPYNEQFF
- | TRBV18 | CASSPGPDEAFF
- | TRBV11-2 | CASSLDGATGELFF
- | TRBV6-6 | CASNLDYKSTDTQYF
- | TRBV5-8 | CASTYKPGGTEAFF
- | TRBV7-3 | CASSPKSGDSSYGYTF
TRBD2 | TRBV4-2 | CASSQELLAGGPGELFF
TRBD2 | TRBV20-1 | CSAKQAGGPSYEQYF
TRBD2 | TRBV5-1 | CASSLAGGAHAEQFF
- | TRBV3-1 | CASSQGPGINTEAFF